What follows describes a single T cell receptor beta chain. These data originate in a study of blood T cell repertoires in COVID-19. TCRdb's copy holds only in-frame clones and misses some; the assay was immunoSEQ multiplex PCR. The table lists approximately 210,000 clones, roughly 82% of them singletons. V trimming: 3 bases; J trimming: 5 bases; junction bases outside the gene matches: 4. From germline, CDR1 is LNHDA and CDR2 SQIVND (reference sequence). The CDR3 is 14 residues long. The genes are TRBV19 and TRBJ1-1; 9 bases match TRBD1. The sample consisted of PBMCs or T cells enriched from blood (not recorded which). This clonotype was sampled from a man aged 40-55 years who had recovered from COVID-19. CDR3 amino acids: CASSILGTGTEAFF. The CDR3 coding sequence is TGTGCCAGTAGTATTTTGGGGACAGGGACTGAAGCTTTCTTT.